The clone carrying this T cell receptor beta chain was recorded a few times. These data come from a study of T-cell reconstitution after alpha-beta-depleted transplantation in children. The TCRbeta library incorporated unique molecular identifiers. MiXCR, run by TCRdb on the PCR reads, gives a single entry per CDR3 protein. Of 300,000 or so distinct CDR3 sequences in the sample, more than 8% were seen once. CDR3 length: 15 residues. The V end lost 1 base, the J end lost 3 bases, and 10 bases lay between the germline ends. Germline CDR1 LGHDT, CDR2 YNNKEL (reference sequence). The sequencing here drew on PBMCs from the stem cell graft donor, taken from the stem cell graft. This sequence joins TRBV3-1 and TRBJ1-5; weak D call: TRBD1 (5 bases). The receptor comes from a human donor who donated a stem cell graft to a child with SCID. The CDR3 DNA follows: TGTGCCAGCAGCCAAGTTTGGGGGGTCAATCAGCCCCAGCATTTT. The encoded protein is CASSQVWGVNQPQHF.